This entry lists 14 T cell receptor beta chains sequenced from one sample in a study of T cell responses to AZD1222 COVID-19 vaccine. This table comes from immunoSEQ multiplex PCR, and its TCRdb copy is limited to in-frame clones, with some not included. Of approximately 150,000 clones listed, about 93% are singletons. The sample in question was peripheral blood, obtained on day 0 of AZD1222 vaccination. The origin of the receptors is an adult in good health.

V gene TRBV5-1 combines with J gene TRBJ1-6; 9 nucleotides match TRBD1. Germline CDR1 SGHRS, CDR2 YFSETQ. V shed 0 bases and J 13 bases; nucleotides not matched to a gene: 8. This CDR3 comprises 15 residues. CDR3 sequence: CASSLDGQGISPLHF. As DNA, the CDR3 is TGCGCCAGCAGCTTGGACGGACAGGGGATTTCGCCCCTCCACTTT.

A note on this clone: Other DNA sequences in this sample translate to the same CDR3. The chain carries TRBV7-9 and TRBJ1-2; D uncertain. CDR1 and CDR2 from the germline V gene are SEHNR and FQNEAQ (reference sequence). Trimming removed 1 base at V and 0 bases at J, with 6 bases between. The CDR3 covers 14 residues. As DNA, the CDR3 is TGTGCCAGCAGCTTAGGTGGGGCTAACTATGGCTACACCTTC. As protein: CASSLGGANYGYTF.

The chain carries TRBV25-1 and TRBJ2-5; D may be TRBD2 (5 bases). Germline-derived CDR1 and CDR2 are MGHDK and SYGVNS. Between the trimmed V and J ends, which lost 2 bases and 4 bases, there was a span of 14 bases. The CDR3 contains 15 residues. The CDR3 here is CASSEMFGVGETQYF. The CDR3, as DNA: TGTGCCAGCAGTGAAATGTTCGGGGTAGGAGAGACCCAGTACTTC. The full variable domain, rest sourced from reference TRBV25-1 and TRBJ2-5, is EADIYQTPRYLVIGTGKKITLECSQTMGHDKMYWYQQDPGMELHLIHYSYGVNSTEKGDLSSESTVSRIRTEHFPLTLESARPSHTSQYLCASSEMFGVGETQYFGPGTRLLVL.

The chain carries TRBV10-2 and TRBJ2-6, with TRBD2 matching 10 bases. The length of the CDR3 is 20 residues. With V trimmed by 2 bases and J by 2 bases, 12 bases remained unmatched. Germline-derived CDR1 and CDR2 are WSHSY and SAAADI. In DNA, the CDR3 is TGCGCCAGCAGTGAGGTTCTAGCGGGGGATTGGTTGCCTGGGGCCAACGTCCTGACTTTC. This sequence encodes CASSEVLAGDWLPGANVLTF.

The J gene is TRBJ2-7, the V gene TRBV7-6; 7 nucleotides line up with TRBD1. The length of the CDR3 is 14 residues. The ends lost 5 bases at V and 4 bases at J; junction bases unmatched: 8. CDR1 is SGHVS and CDR2 is FNYEAQ in the germline V gene. CDR3 sequence reads: CASSDRDRVYEQYF. CDR3 bases: TGTGCCAGCAGCGACCGGGACAGAGTTTACGAGCAGTACTTC. Looking up the rest from reference TRBV7-6 and TRBJ2-7 gives the full variable domain: GAGVSQSPRYKVTKRGQDVALRCDPISGHVSLYWYRQALGQGPEFLTYFNYEAQQDKSGLPNDRFSAERPEGSISTLTIQRTEQRDSAMYRCASSDRDRVYEQYFGPGTRLTVT.

This rearrangement joins TRBV5-1 to TRBJ2-7; the D gene is possibly TRBD2 (6 bases). CDR3 size: 15 residues. Trimming stripped 7 bases from V and 5 bases from J, with 22 bases between. The V gene's germline CDR1 is SGHRS and CDR2 YFSETQ. CDR3 loop: CASGRAEGYRNEQYF. DNA for the CDR3: TGCGCCAGCGGCAGGGCGGAGGGGTATAGGAACGAGCAGTACTTC.

The chain employs TRBV6-5 and TRBJ2-1; no reliable D call. V lost 5 bases to trimming and J lost 12 bases, with 11 bases between them. Per germline, CDR1 MNHEY and CDR2 SVGAGI. This CDR3 has 11 amino acids. This CDR3 reads CASSNDQRQFF. Written as DNA, the CDR3 is TGTGCCAGCAGTAACGATCAGAGGCAGTTCTTC.

The J gene is TRBJ1-2, the V gene TRBV6-2 or TRBV6-3; weak D call: TRBD1 (5 bases). The CDR3 is 14 amino acids. With 0 bases removed from V and 1 base from J, the gap between germline ends came to 6 bases. Germline CDR1 MNHEY, CDR2 SVGEGT. CDR3 coding DNA: TGTGCCAGCAGTTACTCCAGGGTTAACTATGGCTACACCTTC. Amino acids: CASSYSRVNYGYTF.

The genes are TRBV5-1 and TRBJ1-5; 8 nucleotides match TRBD1. The V gene end was trimmed by 3 bases and the J gene end by 7 bases; junction bases not matched to a gene: 3. The CDR3 covers 13 residues. CDR1 SGHRS and CDR2 YFSETQ come from the germline V gene. The CDR3 protein is CASSSQGGQPQHF. For the CDR3, the DNA is TGCGCCAGCAGCTCACAGGGGGGACAGCCCCAGCATTTT.

The J gene is TRBJ2-7, the V gene TRBV27; D is possibly TRBD2 (5 bases). The CDR3 covers 16 residues. The V end was cut by 2 bases, the J end by 3 bases, with 17 bases between. CDR1 is MNHEY, CDR2 SMNVEV, per germline (reference sequence). CDR3 DNA: TGTGCCAGCAGTTTAGAGTTGGCAGGAGGATTCTACGAGCAGTACTTC. Translating gives CASSLELAGGFYEQYF.

The genes are TRBV5-1 and TRBJ2-6; D gene uncertain. The germline V and J ends were trimmed by 0 bases and 0 bases, with 7 bases remaining between them. Germline values: CDR1 SGHRS, CDR2 YFSETQ. The CDR3 extends over 16 amino acids. The CDR3: CASSLGLPSGANVLTF. The CDR3 DNA reads as TGCGCCAGCAGCTTGGGCTTACCCTCTGGGGCCAACGTCCTGACTTTC.

This chain uses TRBV6-5 with TRBJ2-2, with D unclear. Germline V gene sequence: CDR1 MNHEY, CDR2 SVGAGI. With 6 bases removed from V and 7 bases from J, the gap between germline ends came to 9 bases. The CDR3 loop spans 12 amino acids. The CDR3 region is CASSLTGGELFF. The CDR3 DNA follows: TGTGCCAGCAGCCTTACTGGCGGGGAGCTGTTTTTT.

The chain carries TRBV7-2 and TRBJ2-7; possible D gene TRBD1, 6 bases. The CDR3 loop spans 16 amino acids. V was pared by 3 bases and J by 0 bases, with 15 bases between. Germline CDR1 is SGHTA and CDR2 is FQGNSA. CDR3 region: CASSLIPTGASYEQYF. The CDR3 DNA sequence: TGTGCCAGCAGCTTGATCCCGACAGGTGCCTCCTACGAGCAGTACTTC.

The V and J genes are TRBV2 and TRBJ2-5; D is uncertain. The germline V gene has CDR1 SNHLY and CDR2 FYNNEI. V was cut by 1 base and J by 5 bases, with 11 bases left in between. This CDR3 region has 14 residues. CDR3 DNA sequence: TGTGCCAGCAGTGAAGAATTGGTTTGGGAGACCCAGTACTTC. It encodes CASSEELVWETQYF.